This TCR beta chain came from a study of OX40 agonist ivuxolimab in advanced cancers. Study context: A diagnosis of hepatocellular carcinoma, melanoma, renal cell or head and neck cancer was present in dose-escalation patients.

This clone was recorded once. Its target is unknown. General study points: In CD8+ T cells, expanded clones were on average more numerous than in CD4+.

Germline V gene sequence: CDR1 LGHNA, CDR2 YSLEER. The CDR3 is 15 amino acids. V was pared by 0 bases and J by 10 bases, with 9 bases of the junction left unmatched. Using immunoSEQ multiplex PCR, the repertoire was profiled, and TCRdb retains in-frame clones only, with some absent. The table has 80,000 to 100,000 clones, 85% to 95% seen once. The sequence derives from an adult with an advanced solid tumor such as melanoma, head and neck, liver or kidney cancer. The sample was CD4+ or CD8+ T cells sorted from blood, taken in a trial of the OX40 agonist ivuxolimab. The rearrangement uses TRBV4-3 and TRBJ2-3, with TRBD2 matching 8 bases. In DNA form, the CDR3 reads TGCGCCAGCAGCCAAGAGGGTTTTAGCGGGACGGCGCAGTATTTT. Translating it yields CASSQEGFSGTAQYF.